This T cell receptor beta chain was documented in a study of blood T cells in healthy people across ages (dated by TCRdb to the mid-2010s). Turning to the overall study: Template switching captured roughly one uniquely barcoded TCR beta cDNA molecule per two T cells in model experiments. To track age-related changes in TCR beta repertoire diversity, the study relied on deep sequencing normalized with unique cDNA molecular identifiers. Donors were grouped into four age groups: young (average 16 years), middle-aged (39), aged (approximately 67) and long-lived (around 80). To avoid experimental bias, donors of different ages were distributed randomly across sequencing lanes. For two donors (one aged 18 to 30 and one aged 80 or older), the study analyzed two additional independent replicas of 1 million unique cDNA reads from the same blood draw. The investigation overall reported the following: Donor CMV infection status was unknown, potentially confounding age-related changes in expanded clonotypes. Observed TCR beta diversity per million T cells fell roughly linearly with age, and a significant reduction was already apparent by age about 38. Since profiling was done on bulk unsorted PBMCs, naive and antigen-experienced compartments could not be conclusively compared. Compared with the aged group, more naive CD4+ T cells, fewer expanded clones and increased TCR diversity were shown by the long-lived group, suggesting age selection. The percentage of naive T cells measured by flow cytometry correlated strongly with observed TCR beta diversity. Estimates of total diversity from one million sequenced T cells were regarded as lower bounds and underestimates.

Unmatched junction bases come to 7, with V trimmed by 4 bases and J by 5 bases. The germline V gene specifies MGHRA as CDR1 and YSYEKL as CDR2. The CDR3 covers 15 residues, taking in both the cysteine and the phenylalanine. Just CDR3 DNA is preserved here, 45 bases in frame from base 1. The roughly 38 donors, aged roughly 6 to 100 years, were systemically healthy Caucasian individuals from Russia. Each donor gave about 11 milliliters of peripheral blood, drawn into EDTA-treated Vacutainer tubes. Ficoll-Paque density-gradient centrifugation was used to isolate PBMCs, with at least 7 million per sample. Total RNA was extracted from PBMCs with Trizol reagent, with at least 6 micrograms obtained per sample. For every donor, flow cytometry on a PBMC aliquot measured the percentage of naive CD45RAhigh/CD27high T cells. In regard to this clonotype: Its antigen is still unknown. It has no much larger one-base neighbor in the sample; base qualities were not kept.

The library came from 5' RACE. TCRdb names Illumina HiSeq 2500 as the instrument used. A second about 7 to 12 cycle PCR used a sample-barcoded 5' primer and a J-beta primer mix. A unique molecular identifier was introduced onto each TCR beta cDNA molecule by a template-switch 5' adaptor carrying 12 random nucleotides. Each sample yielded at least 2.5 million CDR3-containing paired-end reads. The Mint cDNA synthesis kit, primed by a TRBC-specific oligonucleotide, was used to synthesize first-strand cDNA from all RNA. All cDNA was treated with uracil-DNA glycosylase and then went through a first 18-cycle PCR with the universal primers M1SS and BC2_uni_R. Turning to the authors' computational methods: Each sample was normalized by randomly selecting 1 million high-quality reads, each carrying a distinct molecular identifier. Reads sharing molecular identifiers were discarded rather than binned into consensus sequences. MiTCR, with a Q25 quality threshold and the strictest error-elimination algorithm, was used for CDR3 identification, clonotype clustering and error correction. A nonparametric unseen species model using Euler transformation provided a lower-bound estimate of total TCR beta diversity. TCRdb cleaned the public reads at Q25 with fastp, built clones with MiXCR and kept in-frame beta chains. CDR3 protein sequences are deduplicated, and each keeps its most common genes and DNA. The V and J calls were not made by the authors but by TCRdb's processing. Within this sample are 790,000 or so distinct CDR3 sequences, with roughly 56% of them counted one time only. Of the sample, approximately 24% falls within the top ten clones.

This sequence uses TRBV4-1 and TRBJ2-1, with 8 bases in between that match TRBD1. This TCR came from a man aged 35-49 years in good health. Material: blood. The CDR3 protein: CASSRGTGFNNEQFF. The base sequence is TGCGCCAGCAGCCGGGGGACAGGATTTAACAATGAGCAGTTCTTC.